These 8 T cell receptor beta chains originate from one sample sequenced in a study of blood T cell repertoires in COVID-19. TCRdb's table, derived via immunoSEQ multiplex PCR, lists solely in-frame clones and lacks some. The table shows 10,000 to 14,000 clones, with 88% occurring only once. The sample taken for sequencing was peripheral blood. The receptor set was obtained from a human donor in a cohort sampled during active COVID-19.

The chain carries TRBV7-9 and TRBJ2-4; unclear D gene. CDR3 length equals 14 residues. CDR1 and CDR2 (germline): SEHNR, FQNEAQ (reference sequence). Between the trimmed V and J ends, which lost 6 bases and 3 bases, there was a span of 12 bases. The CDR3 spells CASSSSFGKNIQYF. Written as DNA, the CDR3 is TGTGCCAGCAGTTCAAGCTTCGGCAAAAACATTCAGTACTTC.

V usage is TRBV5-4 and J usage is TRBJ2-3; D is uncertain. V was pared by 2 bases and J by 2 bases, with 12 bases between. The germline CDR1 and CDR2 sequences are SGHNT and YYREEE (reference sequence). CDR3 length: 15 amino acids. The CDR3, as DNA: TGTGCCAGCAGCTTCTCTTCCTTAGTCACAGATACGCAGTATTTT. Residues: CASSFSSLVTDTQYF.

The sample holds one count of this clone. J is TRBJ2-5 and V is TRBV7-2; D gene uncertain. Trimming took off 1 base at V and 1 base at J, with 7 bases between the two ends. CDR1 and CDR2 from the germline V gene are SGHTA and FQGNSA. CDR3 length equals 14 residues. As DNA, the CDR3 is TGTGCCAGCAGCTTAGGAGGCAGCCAAGAGACCCAGTACTTC. Its protein is CASSLGGSQETQYF.

The table lists this clone with a few counts. CDR3 sequence (DNA): TGTGCCAGCAGCCCACAGGGTATGAACACTGAAGCTTTCTTT. Protein: CASSPQGMNTEAFF. The chain employs TRBV11-3 and TRBJ1-1; weak D call: TRBD1 (6 bases). The germline V gene encodes CDR1 SGHNT and CDR2 YENEEA. CDR3 length equals 14 residues. Trimming shortened V by 5 bases and J by 0 bases, and 10 bases separated the two germline ends.

DNA for the CDR3: TGTGCCAGCAGCATAGGCGGGCAAGAGACCCAGTACTTC. This sequence encodes CASSIGGQETQYF. V and J are TRBV5-4 and TRBJ2-5; maybe TRBD2 (5 bases). V lost 4 bases to trimming and J lost 2 bases, with 9 bases between them. Germline loops: CDR1 SGHNT, CDR2 YYREEE (reference sequence). This CDR3 is 13 amino acids long.

The chain employs TRBV5-1 and TRBJ2-3, with 9 nucleotides matching TRBD2. CDR1 SGHRS and CDR2 YFSETQ come from the germline V gene. The CDR3 sequence is 13 residues long. J lost 5 bases, V lost 4 bases, and 2 bases had no gene match. The CDR3 nucleotides are TGCGCCAGCAGCAGGACTAGCGAAGATACGCAGTATTTT. Its protein is CASSRTSEDTQYF.

The chain combines TRBV12-3 or TRBV12-4 with TRBJ1-1; possible D gene TRBD1, 6 bases. CDR3 length equals 13 residues. V gave up 1 base and J gave up 3 bases, with 6 bases separating them. The CDR3, as DNA: TGTGCCAGCAGTTTAGACAGGGACACTGAAGCTTTCTTT. Its translation is CASSLDRDTEAFF.

This clone was found a few times. The J gene is TRBJ1-6, the V gene TRBV27, with D uncertain. This CDR3 is 16 amino acids long. V was clipped by 3 bases and J by 5 bases, with 14 bases between them. Per germline, CDR1 MNHEY and CDR2 SMNVEV (reference sequence). The CDR3 loop is CASSLLGRQNNSPLHF. The CDR3 bases are TGTGCCAGCAGTTTGCTCGGCAGGCAAAATAATTCACCCCTCCACTTT.